The 20 T cell receptor beta chains below were found in one sample sequenced in a study of blood T cell repertoires in COVID-19. The repertoire was sequenced with immunoSEQ multiplex PCR; TCRdb's copy has only in-frame clones and lacks some. The sample shows 40,000 to 50,000 clones, approximately 90% of them seen only once. Sequencing was carried out using peripheral blood. The receptors were gathered from a human donor in a cohort sampled during active COVID-19.

A single count supports this clone. The chain uses TRBV5-4 and TRBJ2-2; 7 bases agree with TRBD2. V gave up 0 bases and J gave up 2 bases; unmatched junction bases: 4. Per germline, CDR1 SGHNT and CDR2 YYREEE (reference sequence). The CDR3 runs to 16 residues. CDR3 loop: CASSLGRGDNTGELFF. The CDR3 DNA reads TGTGCCAGCAGCTTGGGTCGGGGGGACAACACCGGGGAGCTGTTTTTT.

The chain employs TRBV29-1 and TRBJ1-1; unclear D gene. The CDR3 covers 11 residues. Trimming removed 4 bases from V and 4 bases from J, with 7 bases in between. CDR1 and CDR2 (germline): SQVTM, ANQGSEA. The DNA of the CDR3 is TGCAGCGTTGTCCGCGGCACTGAAGCTTTCTTT. Amino acids: CSVVRGTEAFF.

This clone showed up just a few times. The V call is TRBV13, the J call TRBJ1-1, with a possible D match to TRBD1 (5 bases). The CDR3 extends over 15 amino acids. The V end was cut by 11 bases, the J end by 1 base, with 20 bases between. Germline CDR1 is PRHDT and CDR2 is FYEKMQ (reference sequence). The CDR3 region has the DNA TGTGCCTCTAGCCCAAGGCGGGGCTCGAACACTGAAGCTTTCTTT. Its translation: CASSPRRGSNTEAFF.

The V and J genes are TRBV10-3 and TRBJ1-5; possible D gene TRBD1, 6 bases. V was trimmed by 3 bases and J by 7 bases, leaving 13 bases between them. The germline gives CDR1 ENHRY, CDR2 SYGVKD. This CDR3 has 14 residues. CDR3 amino acids: CAISEGGREQPQHF. As DNA, the CDR3 is TGTGCCATCAGTGAAGGGGGGAGGGAACAGCCCCAGCATTTT.

The chain joins TRBV24-1 to TRBJ1-5; 7 bases agree with TRBD1. This CDR3 has 20 amino acids. Germline V gene data show CDR1 as KGHDR and CDR2 as SFDVKD. The V gene end was trimmed by 9 bases and the J gene end by 1 base; junction bases not matched to a gene: 23. The CDR3 loop reads CATGDIRGTVIEWSNQPQHF. CDR3 sequence (DNA): TGTGCCACCGGGGATATAAGGGGGACAGTGATTGAATGGAGCAATCAGCCCCAGCATTTT.

The J gene is TRBJ1-1, the V gene TRBV7-2, with TRBD1 as a possible D gene (5 bases). Germline CDR1 and CDR2: SGHTA and FQGNSA. This CDR3 is 15 amino acids long. Trimming left V 2 bases short and J 2 bases short, with 12 bases between. CDR3 loop: CASSLFWGGNTEAFF. CDR3 coding DNA: TGTGCCAGCAGCTTATTTTGGGGGGGAAACACTGAAGCTTTCTTT.

V gene TRBV12-5 combines with J gene TRBJ2-7; D is uncertain. CDR1 LGHNT and CDR2 FRNRAP come from the germline V gene. Between the trimmed V and J ends, which lost 5 bases and 0 bases, there was a span of 8 bases. The CDR3 is made up of 13 amino acids. CDR3 protein: CASGPDNSYEQYF. In DNA, the CDR3 is TGTGCTAGTGGTCCCGACAACTCCTACGAGCAGTACTTC.

About this clone itself: At one end the junction does not follow the germline gene, possibly because of a read error. The gene calls are TRBV2 and TRBJ1-5; possibly TRBD1 for D (6 bases). CDR1 and CDR2 (germline): SNHLY, FYNNEI. There are 15 residues in the CDR3. The CDR3 DNA sequence: TGTGCCAGCACTGAACGGGGGGCCGGCAATCAGCCCCAGCATTTT. The encoded protein is CASTERGAGNQPQHF.

The chain joins TRBV7-6 to TRBJ1-4; 8 nucleotides match TRBD1. The germline V gene has CDR1 SGHVS and CDR2 FNYEAQ. With V trimmed by 1 base and J by 3 bases, 16 bases remained unmatched. The CDR3 is made up of 20 amino acids. DNA for the CDR3: TGTGCCAGCAGCTTAGGTCCGTCTCTTAACAGGGGGGGACCTAATGAAAAACTGTTTTTT. It encodes CASSLGPSLNRGGPNEKLFF.

Worth noting for this clone: The sample has other DNA sequences that encode this CDR3 too. CDR3 nucleotide sequence: TGTGCCAGCAGTTTACGGGACAGGGGCTACGAGCAGTACTTC. The encoded protein is CASSLRDRGYEQYF. V gene TRBV6-5 combines with J gene TRBJ2-7, with 10 positions matching TRBD1. Unmatched junction bases numbered 3, after V lost 4 bases and J lost 3 bases. CDR3 length: 14 amino acids. Germline CDR1 is MNHEY and CDR2 is SVGAGI.

This clone has more than one count but fewer than ten. This chain links TRBV5-5 with TRBJ1-5; a weak D match, TRBD1 (5 bases). The CDR3 length is 13 residues. Trimming pared 6 bases from V and 4 bases from J, leaving 11 bases between. CDR1 is SGHKS and CDR2 is YYEKEE in the germline V gene (reference sequence). This chain's CDR3 is CASNQGANQPQHF. The CDR3 nucleotides are TGTGCCAGCAACCAGGGCGCTAATCAGCCCCAGCATTTT.

The chain employs TRBV2 and TRBJ2-5; D might be TRBD1 (6 bases). The V and J ends lost 6 bases and 11 bases respectively, with 13 bases between them. The germline V gene encodes CDR1 SNHLY and CDR2 FYNNEI. The CDR3 runs 11 residues. CDR3 protein: CASSQQGGQYF. For the CDR3, the DNA is TGTGCCAGCAGCCAGCAAGGGGGACAGTACTTC.

This chain joins TRBV30 and TRBJ2-7; TRBD2 is a possible D gene (6 bases). This CDR3 contains 15 residues. Trimming removed 1 base from V and 2 bases from J, with 15 bases in between. Germline V lookup: CDR1 GTSNPN, CDR2 SVGIG (reference sequence). The CDR3 sequence is CAWSGSLGGAYEQYF. Written as DNA, the CDR3 is TGTGCCTGGAGTGGTTCGCTCGGCGGGGCCTACGAGCAGTACTTC.

This clone has only a few counts. The chain uses TRBV2 and TRBJ2-2, with 9 bases fitting TRBD1. The CDR3 runs to 15 residues. Per the germline V gene, CDR1 is SNHLY and CDR2 is FYNNEI. V shed 8 bases and J 3 bases; nucleotides not matched to a gene: 7. The CDR3 region is CASEPGQGYTGELFF. The CDR3 DNA is TGTGCCAGCGAGCCGGGACAGGGATACACCGGGGAGCTGTTTTTT.

This chain uses TRBV6-1 with TRBJ1-5; D ambiguous. Trimming removed 2 bases at V and 7 bases at J, with 12 bases between. There are 14 residues in the CDR3. Germline assignment: CDR1 MNHNS and CDR2 SASEGT. CDR3 in DNA: TGTGCCAGCAGTGAACGGGCAGGCGGGCAGCCCCAGCATTTT. Translating it yields CASSERAGGQPQHF.

This clone was observed a single time. In nucleotides, the CDR3 is TGTGCCAGCAGCGACGGACAGGGAGGGCTAGAGACCCAGTACTTC. This sequence encodes CASSDGQGGLETQYF. The V gene is TRBV5-4, the J gene TRBJ2-5; D perhaps matches TRBD1 (8 bases). CDR3 length equals 15 residues. The germline CDR1 and CDR2 sequences are SGHNT and YYREEE (reference sequence). V was clipped by 4 bases and J by 4 bases, with 17 bases between them. Looking up the rest from reference TRBV5-4 and TRBJ2-5 gives the full variable domain: ETGVTQSPTHLIKTRGQQVTLRCSSQSGHNTVSWYQQALGQGPQFIFQYYREEENGRGNFPPRFSGLQFPNYSSELNVNALELDDSALYLCASSDGQGGLETQYFGPGTRLLVL.

The chain is built from TRBV7-2 and TRBJ1-5, with 9 positions matching TRBD1. Looked up from germline, CDR1 is SGHTA and CDR2 is FQGNSA. The CDR3 spans 17 residues. With 3 bases clipped from V and 7 bases from J, the junction kept 13 bases outside the gene matches. The CDR3 loop is CASSLGQGGPLWQPQHF. In DNA form, the CDR3 reads TGTGCCAGCAGCTTGGGACAGGGAGGACCCCTTTGGCAGCCCCAGCATTTT.

This sequence joins TRBV18 and TRBJ2-5; D might be TRBD1 (7 bases). The CDR3 is made up of 15 amino acids. In germline, CDR1 is KGHSH, CDR2 LQKENI. V was trimmed by 3 bases and J by 0 bases, leaving 11 bases between them. CDR3 DNA: TGTGCCAGCTCACCTGGAGGGGGCAACCAAGAGACCCAGTACTTC. Protein: CASSPGGGNQETQYF.

CDR3 nucleotides: TGTGCCAGCAGTTTGACAGACCGGAACACTGAAGCTTTCTTT. Translating gives CASSLTDRNTEAFF. V usage is TRBV28 and J usage is TRBJ1-1; weak D call: TRBD1 (5 bases). The CDR3 extends over 14 amino acids. In germline, CDR1 is MDHEN, CDR2 SYDVKM. V was pared by 3 bases and J by 1 base, with 9 bases between.

The genes are TRBV12-3 or TRBV12-4 and TRBJ1-2; no firm D call. V was shortened by 3 bases and J by 9 bases, with 14 bases between the two germline ends. The CDR3 extends over 13 amino acids. The CDR3 DNA follows: TGTGCCAGCAGTTTTCTGTCAGGCGATCGCTACACCTTC. Protein sequence: CASSFLSGDRYTF.